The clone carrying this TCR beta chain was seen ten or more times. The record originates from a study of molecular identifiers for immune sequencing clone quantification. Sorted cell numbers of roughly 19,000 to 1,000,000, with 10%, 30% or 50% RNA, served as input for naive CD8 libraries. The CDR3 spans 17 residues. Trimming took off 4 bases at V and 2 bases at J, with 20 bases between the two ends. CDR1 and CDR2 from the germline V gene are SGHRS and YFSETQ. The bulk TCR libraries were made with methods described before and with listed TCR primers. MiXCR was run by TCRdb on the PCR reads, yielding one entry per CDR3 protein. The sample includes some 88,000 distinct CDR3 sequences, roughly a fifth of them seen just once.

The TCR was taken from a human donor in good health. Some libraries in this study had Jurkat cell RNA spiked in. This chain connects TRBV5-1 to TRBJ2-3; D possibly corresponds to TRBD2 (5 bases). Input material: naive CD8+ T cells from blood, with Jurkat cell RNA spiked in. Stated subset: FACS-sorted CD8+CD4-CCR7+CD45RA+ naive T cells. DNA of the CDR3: TGCGCCAGCAGCATTGTTTCTGAGGGCTATTACACAGATACGCAGTATTTT. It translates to CASSIVSEGYYTDTQYF. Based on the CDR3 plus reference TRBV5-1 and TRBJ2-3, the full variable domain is KAGVTQTPRYLIKTRGQQVTLSCSPISGHRSVSWYQQTPGQGLQFLFEYFSETQRNKGNFPGRFSGRQFSNSRSEMNVSTLELGDSALYLCASSIVSEGYYTDTQYFGPGTRLTVL.